This entry lists 5 T cell receptor beta chains sequenced from one sample in a study of T cells in Graves' hyperthyroidism and ophthalmopathy. RNA transcripts gave rise to amplified TCR beta CDR3 regions. RT-PCR in the first round (using the HTBI primer set) targeted the TCR CDR3. One entry per CDR3 protein results from TCRdb running MiXCR on the multiplex PCR reads. The sample gives about 500,000 distinct CDR3 sequences, about 16% of which show up once; less than 30% is in the top ten. The sequenced sample was blood. These receptors originate from a woman in her thirties with Graves' ophthalmopathy.

This clonotype showed up many times. V and J are TRBV6-1 and TRBJ1-2, with 7 bases fitting TRBD1. Trimming took 6 bases from V and 0 from J; bases not matched to a gene: 4. Germline V lookup: CDR1 MNHNS, CDR2 SASEGT. The CDR3 consists of 14 residues. The CDR3 sequence: CASRQGPANYGYTF. CDR3 nucleotide sequence: TGTGCCAGCAGACAGGGGCCTGCTAACTATGGCTACACCTTC.

V is TRBV5-4 and J is TRBJ2-3, with D tentatively TRBD2 (5 bases). The CDR3 length is 14 residues. Trimming removed 4 bases at V and 13 bases at J, with 22 bases between. The V gene's germline CDR1 is SGHNT and CDR2 YYREEE (reference sequence). CDR3: CASSPAASNREEYF. DNA for the CDR3: TGTGCCAGCAGCCCCGCAGCCTCTAACCGGGAAGAGTATTTT.

This clonotype was recorded at least ten times. V gene TRBV13 combines with J gene TRBJ2-3; 7 bases are shared with TRBD2. Germline V lookup: CDR1 PRHDT, CDR2 FYEKMQ (reference sequence). This CDR3 region has 16 residues. V was clipped by 1 base and J by 2 bases; unmatched bases: 6. The CDR3: CASSLAASGATDTQYF. CDR3 in DNA: TGTGCCAGCAGCTTAGCGGCTAGCGGTGCCACAGATACGCAGTATTTT.

This rearrangement joins TRBV4-3 to TRBJ1-2; TRBD1 matches at 9 bases. This CDR3 contains 15 residues. The trim removed 4 bases at V and 2 bases at J, leaving 5 bases unmatched. CDR1 LGHNA and CDR2 YSLEER come from the germline V gene. The CDR3, as DNA: TGCGCCAGCAGCCTAGGGACAGGGTACAACTATGGCTACACCTTC. It yields the protein CASSLGTGYNYGYTF.

This chain uses TRBV6-2 or TRBV6-3 with TRBJ2-1, with TRBD2 matching 8 bases. After removal of 1 base from V and 3 bases from J, the junction contained 14 bases not matched to a gene. The germline V gene encodes CDR1 MNHEY and CDR2 SVGEGT. The CDR3 is 19 amino acids. CDR3 nucleotides: TGTGCCAGCAGTTACTGGGGCTTTTCGGGAGGGAGATTCTACAATGAGCAGTTCTTC. Its protein product is CASSYWGFSGGRFYNEQFF.